Sequencing of this T cell receptor (beta chain) was carried out in a study of blood T cell repertoires in COVID-19. The length of the CDR3 is 15 residues. Trimming shortened V by 4 bases and J by 2 bases, and 14 bases separated the two germline ends. Germline V CDR1 and CDR2: KGHSH, LQKENI. Sequencing was performed with immunoSEQ multiplex PCR; in TCRdb, only in-frame clones are kept and a portion is missing. Seen here are about 46,000 clones, approximately 85% observed once, and the top ten hold approximately 33%. The source material was peripheral blood. The origin of this receptor is a woman of 80 years or more with COVID-19, enrolled during active disease. The chain links TRBV18 to TRBJ2-5; TRBD1 might be the D (6 bases). CDR3 protein: CASSRSDRNQETQYF. CDR3 nucleotides: TGTGCCAGCTCACGGAGTGACAGGAATCAAGAGACCCAGTACTTC.